This TCR beta chain was recorded in a study of cytomegalovirus exposure and HLA in healthy donors. Use of 60 Vbeta and 13 Jbeta primers characterized the PCR. Assay used: immunoSEQ multiplex PCR; TCRdb lists only in-frame clones, some missing. The sample consists of about 200,000 clones, 79% of them appearing once. Sequencing input: PBMCs. This receptor was taken from a woman aged 45 to 65 in good health and CMV-seronegative.

The chain's CDR3 is CASSLALGGDEQYF. CDR3 nucleotide sequence: TGCGCCAGCAGCTTGGCCCTTGGAGGAGACGAGCAGTACTTC. The V call is TRBV5-1, the J call TRBJ2-7; D perhaps matches TRBD2 (5 bases). Germline lookup yields CDR1 SGHRS and CDR2 YFSETQ. Trimming stripped 0 bases from V and 5 bases from J, with 12 bases between. This CDR3 comprises 14 residues.